The 20 T cell receptor beta chains presented below share a single source sample, sequenced in a study of blood T cell repertoires in COVID-19 (dated by TCRdb to about 2020). Libraries were made using the immunoSEQ multiplex PCR assay. TCRdb took this table from immuneACCESS and kept in-frame rearrangements with V and J called. Such tables lack part of the clones; where checked against another copy, unresolved V genes explain under half of the gap, and the rest is unexplained. A total of 350,000 or so clones appear in this sample, roughly 85% of them only once. The top ten clones comprise around 4.5% of the sample. The material sequenced was PBMCs or T cells enriched from blood (not recorded which). These receptors originate from a woman aged 40 to 50 with acute COVID-19.

The chain combines TRBV7-3 with TRBJ2-1; TRBD2 matches 9 bases. Per the germline V gene, CDR1 is SGHTA and CDR2 is FQGTGA. The length of the CDR3 is 17 residues. With V trimmed by 2 bases and J by 6 bases, 11 bases remained unmatched. This CDR3 reads CASSLEAGGSPGNEQFF. The DNA for the CDR3 is TGTGCCAGCAGCTTAGAAGCGGGAGGCTCGCCGGGCAATGAGCAGTTCTTC. The full variable domain, its missing parts supplied by reference TRBV7-3 and TRBJ2-1, is GAGVSQTPSNKVTEKGKYVELRCDPISGHTALYWYRQSLGQGPEFLIYFQGTGAADDSGLPNDRFFAVRPEGSVSTLKIQRTERGDSAVYLCASSLEAGGSPGNEQFFGPGTRLTVL.

The chain uses TRBV2 and TRBJ2-1; the D gene is possibly TRBD2 (6 bases). CDR1 and CDR2 (germline): SNHLY, FYNNEI. There are 15 residues in the CDR3. The V gene lost 7 bases and the J gene lost 7 bases, with 20 bases spanning the gap. The CDR3 loop is CASKVRAGGDNEQFF. CDR3 DNA: TGTGCCAGCAAGGTCCGGGCAGGAGGGGATAATGAGCAGTTCTTC.

The rearrangement uses TRBV28 and TRBJ1-2; 9 nucleotides align to TRBD1. Germline loops: CDR1 MDHEN, CDR2 SYDVKM. J was trimmed by 5 bases and V by 3 bases; bases with no gene match: 4. The CDR3 contains 14 residues. The CDR3 coding sequence is TGTGCCAGCAGTTTGACAGGGGGTTGGTATGGCTACACCTTC. This codes for CASSLTGGWYGYTF.

The CDR3: CASTSSPTGELFF. CDR3 in DNA: TGTGCCAGCACCTCCAGTCCCACCGGGGAGCTGTTTTTT. The gene calls are TRBV11-2 and TRBJ2-2; D not resolved. Trimming took 7 bases from V and 4 from J, leaving 10 bases between them. CDR1 is SGHAT and CDR2 is FQNNGV in the germline V gene. This CDR3 has 13 residues. Complete variable domain (other parts from reference TRBV11-2 and TRBJ2-2): EAGVAQSPRYKIIEKRQSVAFWCNPISGHATLYWYQQILGQGPKLLIQFQNNGVVDDSQLPKDRFSAERLKGVDSTLKIQPAKLEDSAVYLCASTSSPTGELFFGEGSRLTVL.

The chain combines TRBV19 with TRBJ1-2; 12 nucleotides agree with TRBD1. J gave up 6 bases and V 5 bases, and 10 bases lay outside the gene matches. The CDR3 covers 16 residues. From germline, CDR1 is LNHDA and CDR2 SQIVND (reference sequence). The CDR3 sequence: CASSEVTGTGGDGYTF. DNA of the CDR3: TGTGCCAGTAGTGAAGTAACCGGGACAGGGGGCGATGGCTACACCTTC.

This clone was seen once. The chain recombines TRBV7-6 with TRBJ1-1; D possibly corresponds to TRBD1 (5 bases). This CDR3 has 15 amino acids. Germline lookup yields CDR1 SGHVS and CDR2 FNYEAQ. V lost 0 bases and J 0 bases, leaving 8 bases between the germline ends. The CDR3 sequence: CASSLAGGVNTEAFF. In DNA form, the CDR3 reads TGTGCCAGCAGCTTAGCGGGGGGAGTGAACACTGAAGCTTTCTTT.

This chain joins TRBV7-9 and TRBJ1-4; D is perhaps TRBD1 (5 bases). Germline CDR1 SEHNR, CDR2 FQNEAQ (reference sequence). The CDR3 runs to 17 residues. The V gene lost 5 bases and the J gene lost 6 bases, with 22 bases spanning the gap. The CDR3 DNA sequence: TGTGCCAGCAGCCGTGGGGAGGGGACCCCGCAATATGAAAAACTGTTTTTT. Amino acids: CASSRGEGTPQYEKLFF.

The chain carries TRBV4-1 and TRBJ2-5; 7 bases match TRBD1. CDR3 length: 13 amino acids. Germline-derived CDR1 and CDR2 are MGHRA and YSYEKL. Trimming removed 3 bases from V and 5 bases from J; junction bases left unmatched: 3. CDR3 nucleotides: TGCGCCAGCAGCCATAGGGGGCGGGAGACCCAGTACTTC. Translating it yields CASSHRGRETQYF.

The chain employs TRBV27 and TRBJ2-7; 9 bases match TRBD1. Looked up from germline, CDR1 is MNHEY and CDR2 is SMNVEV (reference sequence). The V gene end was trimmed by 8 bases and the J gene end by 0 bases; junction bases not matched to a gene: 8. The CDR3 totals 15 residues. The CDR3 DNA sequence: TGTGCCAGCCATGGGACAGGGTCGCCCTCCTACGAGCAGTACTTC. Translating it yields CASHGTGSPSYEQYF.

The CDR3 sequence is CASNQLSSGGSYNEQFF. CDR3 in DNA: TGCGCCAGCAACCAGCTTAGTTCGGGAGGTTCCTACAATGAGCAGTTCTTC. This chain uses TRBV5-1 with TRBJ2-1; the match to TRBD2 covers 7 bases. There are 17 residues in the CDR3. V lost 6 bases to trimming and J lost 1 base; unmatched junction nucleotides: 13. The germline V gene encodes CDR1 SGHRS and CDR2 YFSETQ.

This chain links TRBV18 with TRBJ1-3, with unresolved D. Trimming pared 2 bases from V and 7 bases from J, leaving 9 bases between. The CDR3 extends over 13 amino acids. The V gene's germline CDR1 is KGHSH and CDR2 LQKENI. The CDR3 coding sequence is TGTGCCAGCTCACCATCGGAGGGCAACACCATATATTTT. Encoded protein: CASSPSEGNTIYF.

There are a few counts of this clone. The rearrangement links TRBV19 to TRBJ1-6; 9 bases match TRBD1. Germline V gene data show CDR1 as LNHDA and CDR2 as SQIVND (reference sequence). CDR3 length: 19 amino acids. Trimming cost V 11 bases and J 6 bases; bases outside gene matches: 23. The CDR3 DNA is TGTGCCCCTAGACAGAACCCCCGGACAGGGGCGCCTTTTAATTCACCCCTCCACTTT. Amino acids: CAPRQNPRTGAPFNSPLHF.

The chain combines TRBV7-2 with TRBJ2-5, with D perhaps TRBD1 (5 bases). V was pared by 2 bases and J by 2 bases, with 9 bases between. CDR1 and CDR2 (germline): SGHTA, FQGNSA. The CDR3 covers 14 residues. This CDR3 reads CASSLSRAQETQYF. The CDR3 DNA follows: TGTGCCAGCAGCTTATCCAGGGCACAAGAGACCCAGTACTTC.

The chain employs TRBV4-3 and TRBJ2-1, with D perhaps matching TRBD1 (5 bases). Germline loops: CDR1 LGHNA, CDR2 YSLEER. This CDR3 is built from 13 residues. Trimming took 5 bases from V and 6 from J, leaving 11 bases between them. In DNA, the CDR3 is TGCGCCAGCAGCGTAAGGGGTTCCAATGAGCAGTTCTTC. As protein: CASSVRGSNEQFF.

Remarks on this clone: This may be a read error, as it is one base from a much larger clone. The chain employs TRBV5-4 and TRBJ1-1; 11 bases map to TRBD1. After removal of 2 bases from V and 4 bases from J, the junction contained 1 base not matched to a gene. Germline V gene data show CDR1 as SGHNT and CDR2 as YYREEE (reference sequence). CDR3 length: 14 amino acids. Here the CDR3 DNA reads TGTGCCAGCAGCTTCGGGACAGGGGGCACTGAAGCTTTCTTT. Protein sequence: CASSFGTGGTEAFF.

The chain couples TRBV7-2 to TRBJ2-7; D ambiguous. Trimming cost V 4 bases and J 6 bases, with 10 bases left between them. CDR3 length: 12 amino acids. CDR1 and CDR2 from the germline V gene are SGHTA and FQGNSA. Here the CDR3 reads CASSSKHPEQYF. CDR3 nucleotide sequence: TGTGCCAGCAGCTCCAAGCATCCCGAGCAGTACTTC. The full variable domain, with the rest looked up from reference TRBV7-2 and TRBJ2-7, is GAGVSQSPSNKVTEKGKDVELRCDPISGHTALYWYRQSLGQGLEFLIYFQGNSAPDKSGLPSDRFSAERTGGSVSTLTIQRTQQEDSAVYLCASSSKHPEQYFGPGTRLTVT.

The chain links TRBV2 to TRBJ2-1; possible D gene TRBD1, 6 bases. The germline V gene encodes CDR1 SNHLY and CDR2 FYNNEI. CDR3 length: 16 amino acids. V dropped 6 bases and J dropped 1 base, with 16 bases sitting between them. The CDR3: CASSERTGFSYNEQFF. CDR3 DNA: TGTGCCAGCAGCGAAAGAACAGGGTTTTCCTACAATGAGCAGTTCTTC.

Turning to this clone: Other DNA variants within this sample encode the same CDR3. The chain uses TRBV11-3 and TRBJ1-1; D not resolved. V shed 2 bases and J shed 1 base, with 5 bases lying between them. Germline V CDR1 and CDR2: SGHNT, YENEEA. The CDR3 consists of 13 residues. The CDR3 spells CASSLSGNTEAFF. For the CDR3, the DNA is TGTGCCAGCAGCTTATCAGGGAACACTGAAGCTTTCTTT.

J is TRBJ2-3 and V is TRBV19, with 7 bases aligning to TRBD1. There are 13 residues in the CDR3. Germline V gene lookup returns CDR1 LNHDA and CDR2 SQIVND (reference sequence). V dropped 10 bases and J dropped 6; count of bases not matched to a gene: 10. The CDR3 nucleotides are TGTGCCACCCGACAGGGCCGCGACGATACGCAGTATTTT. It translates to CATRQGRDDTQYF.

This chain joins TRBV7-3 and TRBJ2-2; 8 nucleotides align to TRBD1. Trimming took 5 bases from V and 3 from J; bases not matched to a gene: 5. This CDR3 region has 15 residues. Germline V gene sequence: CDR1 SGHTA, CDR2 FQGTGA. CDR3 protein: CASSVTGVDTGELFF. As DNA, the CDR3 is TGTGCCAGCAGCGTGACAGGGGTCGACACCGGGGAGCTGTTTTTT.